Listed below are T cell receptor beta chains from one sample, sequenced in a study of blood T cell repertoires in COVID-19. Measured with immunoSEQ multiplex PCR; TCRdb has only the in-frame clones, and not every one. The table shows around 110,000 clones, with just under 85% occurring only once. The sequenced sample was peripheral blood. These receptors were collected from a man in his 70s with active or convalescent COVID-19. CDR3s include the opening cysteine and the closing phenylalanine or tryptophan. A D gene is named only where the DNA matches it firmly. Part of the rows lack a size; the others show once, few, many or a class for expanded clones.

>TRBJ1-1|NA|NA|TRBV12-3/TRBV12-4
TGTGCCAGCAGTGTTCAGGGGAACACTGAAGCTTTCTTT
CASSVQGNTEAFF
>TRBJ1-2|NA|TRBD1|TRBV2
TGTGCCAGCGGAAACAGGGGGACCAACTATGGCTACACCTTC
CASGNRGTNYGYTF
>TRBJ1-5|NA|TRBD1|TRBV28
TGTGCCAGCGGCCTTACAGGGGAGAGTCAGCCCCAGCATTTT
CASGLTGESQPQHF
>TRBJ2-2|few|TRBD1|TRBV29-1
TGCAGCGTCGGGACAGGGAATTTCGGCGGGGAGCTGTTTTTT
CSVGTGNFGGELFF
>TRBJ2-1|NA|TRBD1|TRBV14
TGTGCCAGCAGCCAAGCCGGGGACAGGACCTCTAATGAGCAGTTCTTC
CASSQAGDRTSNEQFF
>TRBJ1-1|NA|NA|TRBV15
TGTGCCACCAGCAGAGGTCCCAGGGAGGTTGAAGCTTTCTTT
CATSRGPREVEAFF
>TRBJ1-2|NA|TRBD1|TRBV9
TGTGCCAGCAGCGCCGGACAGGGGGGACTCTATGGCTACACCTTC
CASSAGQGGLYGYTF
>TRBJ2-3|few|TRBD1|TRBV28
TGTGCCAGCAGCCTAAATGGACAGGGGAACACAGATACGCAGTATTTT
CASSLNGQGNTDTQYF
>TRBJ1-3|NA|NA|TRBV5-4
TGTGCCAGCAGCTTAGGGACACCGACAAATGGAAACACCATATATTTT
CASSLGTPTNGNTIYF
>TRBJ1-1|NA|NA|TRBV3-1/TRBV3-2
TGTGCCAGCAGCCAAACACAGGGGAACACTGAAGCTTTCTTT
CASSQTQGNTEAFF
>TRBJ2-7|NA|NA|TRBV6-6
TGTGCCAGCAGTTACTTAGTCCTAGACAGCTACGAGCAGTACTTC
CASSYLVLDSYEQYF
>TRBJ2-1|NA|TRBD2|TRBV5-1
TGCGCCAGCTCCCCGACTAGCGGGGTTACGTGGGAGCAGTTCTTC
CASSPTSGVTWEQFF
>TRBJ1-6|NA|NA|TRBV27
TGTGCCAGCAGTTTAGACAGGCGGTGGTATAATTCACCCCTCCACTTT
CASSLDRRWYNSPLHF
>TRBJ2-3|NA|TRBD2|TRBV14
TGTGCCAGCAGCCAAGCGCGGGACTACACAGATACGCAGTATTTT
CASSQARDYTDTQYF
>TRBJ2-1|once|TRBD2|TRBV2
TGTGCCAGCAGTCGAACTAGCGGGGGTCGGGGTGAGCAGTTCTTC
CASSRTSGGRGEQFF
>TRBJ2-5|few|NA|TRBV19
TGTGCCAGTAGTACAACAGGGTTGGAGACCCAGTACTTC
CASSTTGLETQYF
>TRBJ1-2|NA|TRBD1|TRBV19
TGTGCCAGTAACAGGGGGCGCGACTATGGCTACACCTTC
CASNRGRDYGYTF
>TRBJ1-5|NA|TRBD1|TRBV7-2
TGTGCCAGCAGCCCGCAGACAGGGCCCAATCAGCCCCAGCATTTT
CASSPQTGPNQPQHF
>TRBJ1-6|NA|NA|TRBV15
TGTGCCACCAGCAGAGATAACAGGCGTAATTCACCCCTCCACTTT
CATSRDNRRNSPLHF
>TRBJ1-1|NA|TRBD1|TRBV6-5
TGTGCCAGCAGGGGGGACAGGCTTGAAGCTTTCTTT
CASRGDRLEAFF